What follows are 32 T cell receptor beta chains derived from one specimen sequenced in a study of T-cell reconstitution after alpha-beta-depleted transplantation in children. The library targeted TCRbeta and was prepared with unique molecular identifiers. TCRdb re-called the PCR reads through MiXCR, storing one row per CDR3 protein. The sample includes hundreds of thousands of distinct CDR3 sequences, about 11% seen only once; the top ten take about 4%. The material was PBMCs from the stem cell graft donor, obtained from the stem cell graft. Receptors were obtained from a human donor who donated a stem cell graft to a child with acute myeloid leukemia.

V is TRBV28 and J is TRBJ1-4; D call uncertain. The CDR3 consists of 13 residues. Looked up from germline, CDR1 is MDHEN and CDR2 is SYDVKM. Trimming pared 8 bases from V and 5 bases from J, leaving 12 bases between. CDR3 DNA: TGTGCCAGCTACCAACAGCAAAATGAAAAACTGTTTTTT. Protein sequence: CASYQQQNEKLFF.

The DNA of the CDR3 is TGCAGCGTTGGTGCCGGGACTAGCGGACCTTACGAGCAGTACTTC. Encoded protein: CSVGAGTSGPYEQYF. V is TRBV29-1 and J is TRBJ2-7; TRBD2 aligns across 11 bases. Looked up from germline, CDR1 is SQVTM and CDR2 is ANQGSEA. The V and J ends lost 4 bases and 4 bases, in that order; junction bases with no gene match: 9. The CDR3 is 15 residues long.

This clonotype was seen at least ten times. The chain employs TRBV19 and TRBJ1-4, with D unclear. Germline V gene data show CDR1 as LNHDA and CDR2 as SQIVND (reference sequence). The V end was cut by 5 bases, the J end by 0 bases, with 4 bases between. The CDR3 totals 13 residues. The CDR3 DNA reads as TGTGCCAGTAGTCGGACAACTAATGAAAAACTGTTTTTT. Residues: CASSRTTNEKLFF.

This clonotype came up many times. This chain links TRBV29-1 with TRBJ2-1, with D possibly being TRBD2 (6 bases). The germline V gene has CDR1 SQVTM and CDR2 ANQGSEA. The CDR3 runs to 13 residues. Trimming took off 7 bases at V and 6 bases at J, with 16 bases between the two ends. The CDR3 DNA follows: TGCAGCGGCCTCCCCCCGGGGGTCAATGAGCAGTTCTTC. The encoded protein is CSGLPPGVNEQFF.

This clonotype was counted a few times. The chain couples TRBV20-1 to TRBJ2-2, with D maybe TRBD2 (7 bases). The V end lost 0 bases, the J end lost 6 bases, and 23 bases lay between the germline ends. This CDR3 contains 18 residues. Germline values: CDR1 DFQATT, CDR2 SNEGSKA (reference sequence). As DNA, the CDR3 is TGCAGTGCTAGAGATAAGGGGGAGGGGTCAGGGATGTCCGGGGAGCTGTTTTTT. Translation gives CSARDKGEGSGMSGELFF.

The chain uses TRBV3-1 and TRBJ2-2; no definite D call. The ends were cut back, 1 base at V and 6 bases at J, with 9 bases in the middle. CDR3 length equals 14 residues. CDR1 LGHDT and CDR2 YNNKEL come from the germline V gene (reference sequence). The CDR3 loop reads CASSQVKGSGELFF. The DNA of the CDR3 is TGTGCCAGCAGCCAAGTCAAGGGTTCCGGGGAGCTGTTTTTT.

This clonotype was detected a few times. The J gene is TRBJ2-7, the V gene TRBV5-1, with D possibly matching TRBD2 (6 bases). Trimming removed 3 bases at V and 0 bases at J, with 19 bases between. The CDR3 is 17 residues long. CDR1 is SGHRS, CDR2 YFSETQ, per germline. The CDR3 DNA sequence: TGCGCCAGCAGCTCCTACGGGGGACCCAAGAGCTCCTACGAGCAGTACTTC. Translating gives CASSSYGGPKSSYEQYF.

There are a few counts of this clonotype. The CDR3 DNA reads as TGCAGTGCTAGGAAGGGAGGCGGGGAGACCCAGTACTTC. Protein product: CSARKGGGETQYF. The chain couples TRBV20-1 to TRBJ2-5, with TRBD2 as a possible D gene (6 bases). CDR3 length: 13 residues. Deletions cut 3 bases from V and 5 bases from J, with 13 bases between. Germline-derived CDR1 and CDR2 are DFQATT and SNEGSKA (reference sequence).

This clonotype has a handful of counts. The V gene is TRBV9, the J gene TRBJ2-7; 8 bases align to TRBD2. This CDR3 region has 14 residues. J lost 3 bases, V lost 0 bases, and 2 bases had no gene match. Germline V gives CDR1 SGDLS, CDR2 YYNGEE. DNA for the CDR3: TGTGCCAGCAGCGTAGTCGGGACTAGCTACGAGCAGTACTTC. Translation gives CASSVVGTSYEQYF.

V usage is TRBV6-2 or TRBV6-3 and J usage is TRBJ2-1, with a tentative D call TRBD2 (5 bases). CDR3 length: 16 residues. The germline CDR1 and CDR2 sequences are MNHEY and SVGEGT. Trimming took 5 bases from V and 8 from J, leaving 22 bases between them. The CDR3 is CASSQPSGLATYEQFF. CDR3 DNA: TGTGCCAGCAGTCAACCCAGCGGCCTGGCGACCTATGAGCAGTTCTTC.

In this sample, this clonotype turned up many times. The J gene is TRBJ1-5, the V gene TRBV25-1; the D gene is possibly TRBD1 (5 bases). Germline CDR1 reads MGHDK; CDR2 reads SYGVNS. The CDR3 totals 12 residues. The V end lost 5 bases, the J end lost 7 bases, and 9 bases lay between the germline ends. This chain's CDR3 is CASSRDGQPQHF. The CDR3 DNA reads TGTGCCAGCAGTCGGGACGGGCAGCCCCAGCATTTT. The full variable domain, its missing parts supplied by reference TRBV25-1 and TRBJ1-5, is EADIYQTPRYLVIGTGKKITLECSQTMGHDKMYWYQQDPGMELHLIHYSYGVNSTEKGDLSSESTVSRIRTEHFPLTLESARPSHTSQYLCASSRDGQPQHFGDGTRLSIL.

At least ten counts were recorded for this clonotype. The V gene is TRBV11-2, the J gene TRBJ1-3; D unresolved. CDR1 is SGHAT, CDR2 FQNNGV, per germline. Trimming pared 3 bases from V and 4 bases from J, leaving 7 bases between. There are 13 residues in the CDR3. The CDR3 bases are TGTGCCAGCAGCTTGCGTCCAGGAAACACCATATATTTT. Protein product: CASSLRPGNTIYF.

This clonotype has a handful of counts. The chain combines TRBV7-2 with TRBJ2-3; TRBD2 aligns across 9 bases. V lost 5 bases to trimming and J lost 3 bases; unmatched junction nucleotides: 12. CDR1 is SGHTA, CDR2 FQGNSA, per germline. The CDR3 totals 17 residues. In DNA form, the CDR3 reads TGTGCCAGCAGCGCCGGGACTAGCCCCCGGTCGACAGATACGCAGTATTTT. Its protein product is CASSAGTSPRSTDTQYF.

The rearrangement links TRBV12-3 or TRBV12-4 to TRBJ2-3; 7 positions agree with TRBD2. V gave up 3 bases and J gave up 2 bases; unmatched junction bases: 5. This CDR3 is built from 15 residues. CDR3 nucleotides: TGTGCCAGCAGTTTCGGCGGGAGAGTCACAGATACGCAGTATTTT. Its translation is CASSFGGRVTDTQYF.

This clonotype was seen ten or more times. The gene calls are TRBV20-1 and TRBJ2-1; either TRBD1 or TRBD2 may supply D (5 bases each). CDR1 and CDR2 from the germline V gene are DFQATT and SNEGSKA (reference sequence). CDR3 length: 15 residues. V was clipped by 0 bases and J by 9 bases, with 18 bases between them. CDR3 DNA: TGCAGTGCTAGAGATCCGCAGGGTGATGGAGGTGAGCAGTTCTTC. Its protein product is CSARDPQGDGGEQFF.

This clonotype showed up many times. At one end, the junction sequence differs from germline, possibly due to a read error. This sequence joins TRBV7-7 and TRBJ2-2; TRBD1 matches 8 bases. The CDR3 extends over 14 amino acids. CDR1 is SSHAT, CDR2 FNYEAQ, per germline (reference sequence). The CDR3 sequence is CASSTDRGTGELFF. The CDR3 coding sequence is TGTGCTAGCAGCACCGACAGGGGCACCGGGGAGCTGTTTTTT.

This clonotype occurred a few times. The CDR3 is CAISEPGLAGGRGDTQYF. Here the CDR3 DNA reads TGTGCCATCAGTGAGCCGGGACTAGCGGGAGGCCGAGGAGATACGCAGTATTTT. The chain couples TRBV10-3 to TRBJ2-3, with 15 bases lining up with TRBD2. J gave up 5 bases and V 2 bases, and 8 bases lay outside the gene matches. CDR3 length equals 18 residues. The germline gives CDR1 ENHRY, CDR2 SYGVKD.

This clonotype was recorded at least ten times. The CDR3 region has the DNA TGTGCCACCAGCCTCGTCCACACCGGGGAGCTGTTTTTT. Protein: CATSLVHTGELFF. The chain combines TRBV24-1 with TRBJ2-2; no definite D call. V was pared by 7 bases and J by 3 bases, with 8 bases between. The CDR3 spans 13 residues. Germline CDR1 reads KGHDR; CDR2 reads SFDVKD.

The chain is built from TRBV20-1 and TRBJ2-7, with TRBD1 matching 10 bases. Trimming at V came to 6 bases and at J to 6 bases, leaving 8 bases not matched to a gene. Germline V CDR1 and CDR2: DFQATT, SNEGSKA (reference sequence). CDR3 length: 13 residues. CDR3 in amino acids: CSAGPGQGTEQYF. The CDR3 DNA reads TGCAGTGCGGGACCGGGACAGGGGACCGAGCAGTACTTC.

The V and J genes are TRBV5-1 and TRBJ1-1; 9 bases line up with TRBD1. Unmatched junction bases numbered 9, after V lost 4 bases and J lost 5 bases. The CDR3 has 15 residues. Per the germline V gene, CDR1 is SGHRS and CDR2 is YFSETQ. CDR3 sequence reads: CASSPFTGGETEAFF. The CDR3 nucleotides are TGCGCCAGCAGCCCCTTTACAGGGGGCGAGACTGAAGCTTTCTTT.

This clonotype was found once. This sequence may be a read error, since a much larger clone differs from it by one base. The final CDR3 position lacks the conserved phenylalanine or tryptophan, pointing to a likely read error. CDR3 sequence (DNA): TGCGCCAGCAGCCAGGCTGGACAGAACTATGGCTACACCATC. Translation gives CASSQAGQNYGYTI. The J gene is TRBJ1-2, the V gene TRBV4-3, with a possible D match to TRBD1 (6 bases). V was trimmed by 3 bases and J by 2 bases, leaving 10 bases between them. CDR3 length equals 14 residues. Germline CDR1 LGHNA, CDR2 YSLEER.

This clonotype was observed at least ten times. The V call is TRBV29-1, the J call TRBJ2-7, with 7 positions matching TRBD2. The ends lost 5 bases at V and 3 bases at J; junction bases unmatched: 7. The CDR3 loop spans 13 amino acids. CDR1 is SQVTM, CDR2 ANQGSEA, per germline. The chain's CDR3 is CSVRPGGGYEQYF. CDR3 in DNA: TGCAGCGTTCGCCCCGGCGGGGGCTACGAGCAGTACTTC.

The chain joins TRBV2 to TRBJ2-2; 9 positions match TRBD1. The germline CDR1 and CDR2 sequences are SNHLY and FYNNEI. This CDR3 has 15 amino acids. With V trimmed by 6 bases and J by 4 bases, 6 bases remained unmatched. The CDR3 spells CASRRDRGATGELFF. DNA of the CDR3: TGTGCCAGCAGACGAGACAGGGGGGCCACCGGGGAGCTGTTTTTT.

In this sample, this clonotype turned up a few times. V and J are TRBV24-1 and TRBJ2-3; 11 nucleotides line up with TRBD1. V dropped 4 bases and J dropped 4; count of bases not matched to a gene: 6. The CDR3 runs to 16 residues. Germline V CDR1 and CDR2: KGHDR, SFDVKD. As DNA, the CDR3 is TGTGCCACCAGTGACCGGACAGGGGGCATTGCAGATACGCAGTATTTT. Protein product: CATSDRTGGIADTQYF.

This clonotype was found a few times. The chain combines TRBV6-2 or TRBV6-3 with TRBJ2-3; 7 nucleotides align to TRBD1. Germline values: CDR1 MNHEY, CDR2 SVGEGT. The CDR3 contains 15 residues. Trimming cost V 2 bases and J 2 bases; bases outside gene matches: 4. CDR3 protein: CASSYITGVTDTQYF. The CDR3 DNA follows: TGTGCCAGCAGTTACATTACAGGGGTCACAGATACGCAGTATTTT.

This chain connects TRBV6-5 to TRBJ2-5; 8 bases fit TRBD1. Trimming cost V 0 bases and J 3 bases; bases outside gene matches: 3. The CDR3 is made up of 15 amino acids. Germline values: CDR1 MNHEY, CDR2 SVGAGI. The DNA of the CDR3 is TGTGCCAGCAGTTACTCCGGACAGGGAAAAGAGACCCAGTACTTC. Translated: CASSYSGQGKETQYF.

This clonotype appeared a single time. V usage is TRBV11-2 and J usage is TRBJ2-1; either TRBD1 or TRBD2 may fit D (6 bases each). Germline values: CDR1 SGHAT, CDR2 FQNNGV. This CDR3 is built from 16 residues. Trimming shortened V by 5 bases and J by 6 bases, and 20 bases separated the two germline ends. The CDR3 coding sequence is TGTGCCAGCAGCCCGACTGGCGGAGGGGGGTTCAATGAGCAGTTCTTC. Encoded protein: CASSPTGGGGFNEQFF.

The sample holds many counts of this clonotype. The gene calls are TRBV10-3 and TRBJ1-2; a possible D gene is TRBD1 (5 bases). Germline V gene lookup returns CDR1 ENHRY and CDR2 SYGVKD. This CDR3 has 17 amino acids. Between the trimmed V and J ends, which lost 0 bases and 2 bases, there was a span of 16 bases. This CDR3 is CAISESPFGGGNYGYTF. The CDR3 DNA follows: TGTGCCATCAGTGAGTCCCCCTTTGGCGGGGGGAACTATGGCTACACCTTC.

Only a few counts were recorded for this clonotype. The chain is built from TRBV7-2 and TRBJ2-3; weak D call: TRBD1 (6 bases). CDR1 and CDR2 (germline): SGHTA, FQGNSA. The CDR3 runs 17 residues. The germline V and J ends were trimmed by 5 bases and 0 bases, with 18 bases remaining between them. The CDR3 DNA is TGTGCCAGCAGCGATCCAGGGGTTTGGATAAGCACAGATACGCAGTATTTT. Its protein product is CASSDPGVWISTDTQYF.

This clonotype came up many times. The CDR3: CSASFSGRARQETQYF. In DNA form, the CDR3 reads TGCAGTGCAAGTTTTAGCGGGAGGGCTAGACAAGAGACCCAGTACTTC. This sequence joins TRBV20-1 and TRBJ2-5; 11 nucleotides line up with TRBD2. Germline values: CDR1 DFQATT, CDR2 SNEGSKA (reference sequence). This CDR3 has 16 amino acids. Trimming at V came to 6 bases and at J to 2 bases, leaving 11 bases not matched to a gene.

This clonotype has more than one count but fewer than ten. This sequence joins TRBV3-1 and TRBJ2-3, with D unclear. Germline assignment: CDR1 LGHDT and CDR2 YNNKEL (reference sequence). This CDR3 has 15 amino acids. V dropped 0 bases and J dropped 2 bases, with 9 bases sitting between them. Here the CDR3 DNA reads TGTGCCAGCAGCCAAGAAGGTATATACACAGATACGCAGTATTTT. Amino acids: CASSQEGIYTDTQYF.

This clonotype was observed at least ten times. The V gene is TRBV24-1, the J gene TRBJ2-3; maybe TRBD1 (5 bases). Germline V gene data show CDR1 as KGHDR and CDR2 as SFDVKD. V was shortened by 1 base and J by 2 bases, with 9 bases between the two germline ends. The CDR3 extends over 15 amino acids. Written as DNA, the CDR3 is TGTGCCACCAGTGATTTCTTCAGGGACACAGATACGCAGTATTTT. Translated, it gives CATSDFFRDTDTQYF.